Following are 18 T cell receptor beta chains from one sample sequenced in a study of T cell changes during pregnancy in multiple sclerosis. The assay was immunoSEQ multiplex PCR, and TCRdb's table has in-frame clones only and misses some. This sample has about 59,000 clones, with 75% to 95% found just once. Sequenced material: peripheral blood, taken before pregnancy. Receptors originate from a female donor with multiple sclerosis, enrolled in a pregnancy study.

The chain is built from TRBV7-2 and TRBJ1-1, with D possibly being TRBD1 (6 bases). CDR3 length equals 14 residues. Looked up from germline, CDR1 is SGHTA and CDR2 is FQGNSA. V lost 5 bases, J lost 1 base, and 11 bases lay in between. CDR3 protein: CASSARGGNTEAFF. The CDR3 nucleotides read TGTGCCAGCAGCGCGAGGGGGGGGAACACTGAAGCTTTCTTT.

The chain carries TRBV25-1 and TRBJ2-7; 8 bases map to TRBD1. The length of the CDR3 is 16 residues. V was clipped by 5 bases and J by 5 bases; unmatched bases: 14. The germline V gene has CDR1 MGHDK and CDR2 SYGVNS. The CDR3: CASSQKPDRELDEQYF. The CDR3 DNA sequence: TGTGCCAGCAGTCAAAAACCGGACAGGGAGCTCGACGAGCAGTACTTC.

Only one count was recorded for this clone. The chain employs TRBV9 and TRBJ2-7; unclear D gene. V lost 4 bases and J 6 bases, leaving 11 bases between the germline ends. Germline V gene data show CDR1 as SGDLS and CDR2 as YYNGEE. This CDR3 region has 12 residues. In DNA form, the CDR3 reads TGTGCCAGCAGCCTCGGCGGAACCGAGCAGTACTTC. Translated, it gives CASSLGGTEQYF.

This rearrangement joins TRBV5-6 to TRBJ2-5, with TRBD1 identical over 7 bases. With 6 bases clipped from V and 0 bases from J, the junction kept 8 bases outside the gene matches. The CDR3 covers 15 residues. CDR1 is SGHDT, CDR2 YYEEEE, per germline. The CDR3 spells CASTTARGYQETQYF. The CDR3 region has the DNA TGTGCCAGCACCACGGCCAGGGGGTACCAAGAGACCCAGTACTTC.

The rearrangement joins TRBV7-3 to TRBJ1-1; possible D gene TRBD1, 5 bases. The germline V gene has CDR1 SGHTA and CDR2 FQGTGA. V was trimmed by 0 bases and J by 1 base, leaving 18 bases between them. There are 18 residues in the CDR3. The CDR3 DNA sequence: TGTGCCAGCAGCTTAACGGTGGGTACAGGCCGGTCGAACACTGAAGCTTTCTTT. Its translation: CASSLTVGTGRSNTEAFF.

This clone has just a few counts. CDR3 residues: CATSRDRGGGPDTQYF. The DNA of the CDR3 is TGTGCCACCAGCAGAGATCGAGGGGGGGGTCCGGATACGCAGTATTTT. This chain joins TRBV15 and TRBJ2-3, with D perhaps TRBD2 (7 bases). The CDR3 has 16 amino acids. V was clipped by 0 bases and J by 6 bases, with 16 bases between them. CDR1 LNHNV and CDR2 YYDKDF come from the germline V gene (reference sequence).

This clone was detected once. This chain links TRBV7-3 with TRBJ2-3; 8 bases match TRBD2. This CDR3 region has 14 residues. Germline V gene data show CDR1 as SGHTA and CDR2 as FQGTGA. J was trimmed by 1 base and V by 5 bases; bases with no gene match: 2. CDR3 in DNA: TGTGCCAGCAGCCCAGCGGGGGGCACAGATACGCAGTATTTT. As protein: CASSPAGGTDTQYF.

The chain employs TRBV6-5 and TRBJ1-2; TRBD1 is a possible D gene (6 bases). Deletions cut 2 bases from V and 3 bases from J, with 10 bases between. The germline V gene encodes CDR1 MNHEY and CDR2 SVGAGI. This CDR3 is 14 amino acids long. CDR3 in amino acids: CASSYQDSYYGYTF. In DNA, the CDR3 is TGTGCCAGCAGTTACCAGGACAGCTACTATGGCTACACCTTC.

The chain carries TRBV10-3 and TRBJ1-4; D gene unclear. This CDR3 contains 15 residues. V was cut by 5 bases and J by 1 base, with 11 bases left in between. Germline CDR1 ENHRY, CDR2 SYGVKD. The CDR3 nucleotides read TGTGCCATCAGTAGGAGACCGGGAACTAATGAAAAACTGTTTTTT. Translation gives CAISRRPGTNEKLFF.

The CDR3 sequence: CASRDLAGGTGELFF. The CDR3 nucleotides read TGTGCCAGCAGGGATTTAGCGGGGGGGACCGGGGAGCTGTTTTTT. The chain is built from TRBV27 and TRBJ2-2; 11 positions match TRBD2. The CDR3 covers 15 residues. In germline, CDR1 is MNHEY, CDR2 SMNVEV (reference sequence). The J segment lost 5 bases and the V segment lost 6 bases, leaving 5 bases of the junction unmatched.

The J gene is TRBJ1-2, the V gene TRBV7-8; 8 nucleotides match TRBD1. V lost 1 base and J lost 5; bases outside the gene matches: 0. The germline V gene has CDR1 SGHVS and CDR2 FQNEAQ. The CDR3 consists of 13 residues. CDR3 nucleotides: TGTGCCAGCAGCTTAGACAGGGGGTATGGCTACACCTTC. Protein sequence: CASSLDRGYGYTF.

This rearrangement joins TRBV9 to TRBJ1-1; D is undetermined. Per germline, CDR1 SGDLS and CDR2 YYNGEE. Trimming shortened V by 0 bases and J by 5 bases, and 11 bases separated the two germline ends. The CDR3 contains 14 residues. DNA of the CDR3: TGTGCCAGCAGCGTAGGTGGAGGGAAGACTGAAGCTTTCTTT. Translating it yields CASSVGGGKTEAFF.

This clone was counted only a few times. The chain carries TRBV7-3 and TRBJ1-1; weak D call: TRBD1 (6 bases). The CDR3 spans 13 residues. CDR1 is SGHTA and CDR2 is FQGTGA in the germline V gene. V lost 5 bases to trimming and J lost 5 bases, with 12 bases between them. DNA for the CDR3: TGTGCCAGCAGCCGGAGGGGGGGGACTGAAGCTTTCTTT. It translates to CASSRRGGTEAFF.

V usage is TRBV9 and J usage is TRBJ2-7, with a possible D match to TRBD1 (6 bases). The CDR3 extends over 14 amino acids. The germline V gene encodes CDR1 SGDLS and CDR2 YYNGEE. Trimming removed 0 bases from V and 2 bases from J, with 9 bases in between. CDR3 in amino acids: CASSVEQGTYEQYF. The CDR3 DNA reads TGTGCCAGCAGCGTAGAACAGGGTACCTACGAGCAGTACTTC.

This chain joins TRBV4-1 and TRBJ1-2, with D unresolved. The V gene lost 1 base and the J gene lost 6 bases, with 12 bases spanning the gap. The CDR3 is 14 residues long. Germline-derived CDR1 and CDR2 are MGHRA and YSYEKL. CDR3 in amino acids: CASSQASRFDGYTF. CDR3 DNA sequence: TGCGCCAGCAGCCAAGCCTCCAGGTTCGATGGCTACACCTTC.

The chain couples TRBV30 to TRBJ2-7; D remains ambiguous. The CDR3 contains 15 residues. V lost 0 bases and J lost 0, with 12 bases in between. Germline V CDR1 and CDR2: GTSNPN, SVGIG (reference sequence). Written as DNA, the CDR3 is TGTGCCTGGAGTGTACCGGAGAGGAGCTCCTACGAGCAGTACTTC. Protein sequence: CAWSVPERSSYEQYF.

The gene calls are TRBV9 and TRBJ2-1; TRBD1 matches 9 bases. V trimming: 0 bases; J trimming: 0 bases; junction bases outside the gene matches: 1. The CDR3 runs 16 residues. Germline CDR1 and CDR2: SGDLS and YYNGEE. CDR3 DNA sequence: TGTGCCAGCAGCGTAGGGACAGGGGTCTCCTACAATGAGCAGTTCTTC. Protein: CASSVGTGVSYNEQFF. The whole variable domain, remainder taken from reference TRBV9 and TRBJ2-1, is DSGVTQTPKHLITATGQRVTLRCSPRSGDLSVYWYQQSLDQGLQFLIQYYNGEERAKGNILERFSAQQFPDLHSELNLSSLELGDSALYFCASSVGTGVSYNEQFFGPGTRLTVL.

CDR3 amino acids: CASSRGPAPLHF. The CDR3 DNA follows: TGTGCCAGCAGCAGGGGGCCGGCACCCCTCCACTTT. The chain joins TRBV21-1 to TRBJ1-6; the D call TRBD1 from the table was never checked on the DNA. TRBV21-1 is listed as a pseudogene. CDR3 length: 12 amino acids.